This T cell receptor beta chain was captured in a study of identical twins. Regarding the study as a whole: Some out-of-frame alpha sequences were shared by twins, and these showed excess low generation probability.

This CDR3 region has 16 residues. The V and J ends lost 6 bases and 4 bases respectively, with 21 bases between them. In this sample, this clonotype turned up a few times. Its target is not known. From the 5' RACE reads, TCRdb called clonotypes with MiXCR, one entry per CDR3 protein. The top ten hold roughly 13% of the sample, which has under 900,000 distinct CDR3 sequences, over 15% seen once. The sample was also reused in another study, on T cells expressing NK-cell markers. Turning to that study: Of eight sequenced donors, seven were HCMV-seropositive and one HCMV-seronegative. Dominant NKG2C+ clonotypes accounted for roughly 1.0-7.5% of CD8+ T cells in six donors.

Sequencing used PBMCs. V is TRBV12-3 or TRBV12-4 and J is TRBJ2-5, with D possibly TRBD2 on 5 matching bases. This receptor was identified in a woman younger than 30 in good health. In DNA form, the CDR3 reads TGTGCCAGCAGGAACCGGGGTGGGCTACTGGGAGAGACCCAGTACTTC. This translates into CASRNRGGLLGETQYF.